This TCR beta chain was sequenced during a study of cytomegalovirus exposure and HLA in healthy donors (dated by TCRdb to the late 2010s). Notes on the research overall: An earlier analysis of approximately 640 of the donors reported approximately 300 Gb of sequence data and 120 million or so unique TCR beta sequences from approximately 180 million T cells. To study patterns of TCR occurrence, a later analysis re-analyzed previously published TCR beta repertoires from just over 650 donors and added high-resolution HLA genotyping. Donor age, sex, ethnicity and CMV serostatus were collected together with the repertoire data. Every discovery cohort repertoire had been produced on one sequencing platform. An early release that covered fewer than 750 HLA-typed donors contained approximately 300 gigabases of sequencing data and 75 million to 100 million unique TCR sequences. In an earlier analysis of 500 to 650 of the donors, high-throughput TCR beta sequencing was used to judge whether each TCR beta V gene segment behaved as functional or pseudogenic. The genetic ancestry cluster associated with self-reported Caucasian donors included around four fifths of the roughly 380 genotyped donors. Among 398 genotyped donors of the cohort, an average of about 240,000 unique TCR beta nucleotide sequences were sequenced per donor, around 20% of them non-productive. The study aimed to test whether signatures of past pathogen exposure could be identified by cataloging public T cell receptors. High-throughput TCR immunosequencing, statistical association of individual TCRs with disease status, and machine learning were combined to predict cytomegalovirus infection status. A separate validation cohort of approximately 120 different subjects was used in addition to the roughly 720-subject first cohort. Rather than drawing on any new phenotypic data, the later analysis identified candidate immune exposures from TCR beta sequences and the way those sequences occurred across donors. The study profiled the T cell repertoires of some 610 subjects by immunosequencing and related them to cytomegalovirus serostatus. HLA typing covered class I and class II loci at four-digit resolution. A later genetic analysis took genome-wide SNP genotypes for about 60% of the roughly 670 donors and used that subset as a discovery cohort. Typing coverage varied by locus: roughly 620-630 donors for A, B, C, DRB1 and DQB1; more than 500 for DQA1; over 600 for DPA1; around 490 for DPB1. About 5 DR-DQ haplotypes were handled as single units for association and clustering, since linkage in the cohort was strong.

What the study reported, not specific to this receptor: The classifier was reported to diagnose cytomegalovirus status with high specificity and sensitivity in both the original and validation cohorts. Because counts were too low, seventeen rarely observed V segments, including chromosome 9 orphons, were left out of the earlier analysis of about 620 of the donors. An earlier analysis of approximately 500 of the donors showed that most TCR beta V segments appeared in productive rearrangements either about 90% or about 30% of the time, which broadly matched IMGT annotations. In vitro tests confirmed that a few of the cytomegalovirus-associated TCR beta chains recognize cytomegalovirus antigens. The authors suggested that the approach could potentially be extended to other disease states and immunological phenotypes. CMV serostatus was the only immune exposure information available for the cohort. Only TCR beta chains were sequenced in this cohort, and the absence of alpha or paired-chain data limited detectable features. Linkage disequilibrium might explain the correlated functional status among segregating V segments, but an unknown experimental factor could not be ruled out. According to a later genetic analysis, donors in an Asian-associated ancestry cluster had fewer N-insertions in productive TCRs than the approximately 700-donor mean. Presence/absence analyses assumed roughly uniform sequencing depth across donors, an assumption that may not hold. The study listed 164 TCR beta chains as associated with cytomegalovirus. A later analysis associated 16,951 TCR beta sequences with specific HLA alleles at a false discovery rate of 0.05. Compared with equally common non-associated chains, HLA-associated TCR beta chains in a later analysis were more clonally expanded and had lower generation probabilities. A later analysis reported that several top co-occurrence clusters appeared linked to parvovirus B19, influenza, CMV and Epstein-Barr virus. Across donors, most TCR sequences were observed very rarely, whereas some public TCRs were present in many individuals. In a later analysis, the rate of TCR association differed among HLA loci, with DRB1 alleles having the most associated TCRs and HLA-C alleles having the fewest. An association between a missense DCLRE1C variant and V-gene and J-gene trimming of TCR beta chains was found in a later genetic analysis and replicated in an independent cohort. A cluster of highly shared sequence variants was judged likely to be a technical artifact of the sequencing pipeline. A further reported finding was that TCR beta sequences accurately predicted the HLA-A and HLA-B alleles for most subjects in the first cohort. Because HLA typing was unavailable for some donors at each locus, only the typed subset was used in association tests. A later analysis found that most CMV-associated TCR beta chains appeared HLA-restricted, with HLA associations seemingly driven largely by CMV exposure. Some IMGT-functional V segments, including TRBV6-2 and TRBV6-3, could not be distinguished by the 87-base-pair reads and were therefore excluded. Strong co-occurrence of HLA alleles, especially DR and DQ, made assigning TCR associations to individual alleles difficult.

The CDR3, cysteine through phenylalanine, is 15 amino acids long. Only CDR3 DNA remains: 45 bases, in frame from the first base. The germline V gene yields MNHNS for CDR1 and SASEGT for CDR2. The cohort comprised 670 or so healthy bone marrow donors. All cohort members were sampled while nominally healthy, although unrecorded immune exposures were likely present. The donor tested CMV seronegative, placing the donor among the 300 to 450 seronegative members of the cohort. A peripheral blood sample was collected from each donor, and TCR beta sequencing was performed on peripheral blood mononuclear cells. The Qiagen DNeasy Blood Extraction Kit was used to extract genomic DNA from the blood cell samples. About this clone: It has no known antigen specificity. One end of the junction varies from germline; a read error may be responsible.

Libraries were built with the immunoSEQ multiplex PCR assay. For the multiplex PCR, a mixture combining 60 forward primers for TCR Vbeta segments and 13 reverse primers for TCR Jbeta segments was used. The CDR3 region of rearranged TCR beta genes was amplified from genomic DNA by a multiplex PCR assay. On the Illumina HiSeq System, the amplified TCR beta libraries were sequenced as 87-base-pair reads. The authors' pipeline ran thus. Across the 600 to 700 repertoires, a later analysis counted 80 million or so unique TCR beta chains, roughly 11 million of which were shared by at least two donors. Raw reads were error-corrected and collapsed into unique sequences with a nearest-neighbor algorithm that merged closely related sequences to remove PCR and sequencing errors. V, D and J gene segments were assigned by aligning CDR3 sequences to IMGT reference sequences. For a sequence to be retained, at least a six-nucleotide match to both a V gene segment and a J gene segment was required. Rearrangements were called productive when the CDR3 lacked stop codons and stayed in frame with V and J; all others were non-productive. Following IMGT convention, CDR3 was defined as the stretch from the second conserved V-encoded cysteine up to the conserved J-encoded phenylalanine. The earlier analysis of approximately 590 of the donors excluded any sequence lacking an unambiguous match to a single V gene segment. An earlier analysis of several hundred of the donors called V segments functional above 56.7% productive rearrangements and segregating when the between-donor standard deviation exceeded 5%. To diagnose cytomegalovirus status from the catalog of TCR beta chain sequences, a statistical classification framework was built. V and J gene assignment, in a later analysis, came from comparing TCR nucleotide sequences with IMGT/GENE-DB human TR gene sequences. Using the TCRdist pipeline, a later analysis assigned CDR3 sequences along with most-parsimonious VDJ recombination scenarios. In a later analysis, each TCR beta chain was defined by its CDR3 amino acid sequence together with its V-gene family, and reads without a unique V-gene family were excluded. In a later analysis, 450 to 600 highly shared, low-generation-probability nucleotide sequences were removed to address suspected cross-contamination and a sequencing artifact. For each public chain, a later analysis derived a clonal expansion index from normalized ranks of inferred template counts within each repertoire. In a later analysis, generation probabilities were computed using a VDJ recombination model fitted to out-of-frame rearrangements, and the results were checked against IGoR. In a later analysis, TCR-TCR, TCR-HLA and TCR-CMV co-occurrence was scored with hypergeometric tests, and a repertoire-size bias correction was applied to TCR pairs. To estimate false discovery rates, a later analysis permuted the HLA or CMV assignments 20 times. A later analysis grouped co-occurring TCRs with DBSCAN, adding TCRdist sequence similarity when clustering within HLA-allele-positive subsets. Repertoires with fewer than 30,000 or more than 120,000 public chains, plus five repertoires with anomalous nucleotide sharing, were excluded from co-occurrence clustering. TCRdb retrieved this table from immuneACCESS and kept in-frame rearrangements only. Not all clones are present; in checked studies, unresolved V genes account for under half, and no reason is known for the remainder. Clone size and the V and J calls come from that table; the DNA yielded D and trimming. Present in this sample are some 190,000 clones, around 84% of which were seen just once. 1% of the sample is in the top ten clones.

The sample consisted of PBMCs. The chain uses TRBV6-1 and TRBJ1-2; 6 matching bases give a weak D call of TRBD1. This sequence originates from a boy between 2 and 10 years old in good health and CMV-seronegative. The DNA sequence is as follows: TGTGCCAGCAGACCCCGGGGGGGGGCAAGGGATGGCCACACCTTC. Its coded protein is CASRPRGGARDGHTF.